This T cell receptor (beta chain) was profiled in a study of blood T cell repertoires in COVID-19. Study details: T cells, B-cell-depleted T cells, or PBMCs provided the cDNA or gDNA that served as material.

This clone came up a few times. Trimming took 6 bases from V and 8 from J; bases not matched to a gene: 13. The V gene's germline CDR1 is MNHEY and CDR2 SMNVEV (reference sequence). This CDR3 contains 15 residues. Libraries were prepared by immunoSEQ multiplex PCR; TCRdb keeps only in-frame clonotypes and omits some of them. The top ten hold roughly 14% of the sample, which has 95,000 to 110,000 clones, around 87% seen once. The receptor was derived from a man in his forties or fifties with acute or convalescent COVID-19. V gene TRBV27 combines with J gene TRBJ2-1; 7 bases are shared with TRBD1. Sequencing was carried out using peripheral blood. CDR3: CASSQRDRGAHEQFF. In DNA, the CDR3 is TGTGCCAGCAGCCAGAGGGACAGAGGGGCCCATGAGCAGTTCTTC.